One sample yielded the 10 T cell receptor beta chains listed below, sequenced in a study of blood T cell repertoires in COVID-19. Assay used: immunoSEQ multiplex PCR; TCRdb lists only in-frame clones, some missing. The sample records about 210,000 clones, around 90% being singletons. The sequenced material came from peripheral blood. Receptors originate from a man in his sixties or seventies with acute or convalescent COVID-19.

The chain is built from TRBV6-5 and TRBJ1-1; tentative D call: TRBD1 (5 bases). This CDR3 region has 15 residues. The germline V gene encodes CDR1 MNHEY and CDR2 SVGAGI. Trimming shortened V by 0 bases and J by 5 bases, and 13 bases separated the two germline ends. In nucleotides, the CDR3 is TGTGCCAGCAGTTACTCGACCAGGGCCCGGACTGAAGCTTTCTTT. Its translation is CASSYSTRARTEAFF.

As regards this clone: The sample carries other DNA sequences with the same CDR3. CDR3 in amino acids: CASSIGSGQETQYF. The CDR3 DNA is TGTGCCAGTAGTATCGGTTCAGGTCAAGAGACCCAGTACTTC. The gene calls are TRBV19 and TRBJ2-5; the D is unclear. Germline loops: CDR1 LNHDA, CDR2 SQIVND (reference sequence). The CDR3 is 14 residues long. The germline V and J ends were trimmed by 3 bases and 2 bases, with 10 bases remaining between them.

The chain is built from TRBV27 and TRBJ2-1, with D unclear. Trimming removed 3 bases from V and 1 base from J, with 4 bases in between. The CDR3 runs 13 residues. The germline V gene has CDR1 MNHEY and CDR2 SMNVEV (reference sequence). CDR3 nucleotides: TGTGCCAGCAGTTTCTCGTCCTACAATGAGCAGTTCTTC. It specifies CASSFSSYNEQFF.

CDR3: CASRLALRETQYF. The CDR3 nucleotides read TGTGCCAGCCGACTAGCCCTACGGGAGACCCAGTACTTC. The genes are TRBV2 and TRBJ2-5, with TRBD2 matching over 7 bases. This CDR3 is built from 13 residues. The germline V gene encodes CDR1 SNHLY and CDR2 FYNNEI. V shed 8 bases and J 5 bases; nucleotides not matched to a gene: 8.

V gene TRBV6-6 combines with J gene TRBJ1-4, with D possibly being TRBD1 (6 bases). CDR3 length: 15 amino acids. Germline V gene sequence: CDR1 MNHNY, CDR2 SVGAGI (reference sequence). Trimming took off 6 bases at V and 5 bases at J, with 16 bases between the two ends. CDR3 sequence: CASRTGAVQNEKLFF. CDR3 sequence (DNA): TGTGCCAGCAGGACAGGAGCGGTCCAGAATGAAAAACTGTTTTTT.

The gene calls are TRBV18 and TRBJ2-1, with 7 bases that match TRBD1. Germline CDR1 KGHSH, CDR2 LQKENI. The CDR3 is made up of 15 amino acids. The V and J ends lost 2 bases and 4 bases, in that order; junction bases with no gene match: 5. CDR3 region: CASSPGKGAYNEQFF. DNA of the CDR3: TGTGCCAGCTCACCAGGAAAGGGGGCTTACAATGAGCAGTTCTTC.

The chain combines TRBV7-6 with TRBJ2-7; TRBD1 is a possible D gene (7 bases). Germline V gene data show CDR1 as SGHVS and CDR2 as FNYEAQ. The length of the CDR3 is 16 residues. V lost 6 bases and J lost 6, with 24 bases in between. The DNA of the CDR3 is TGTGCCAGCAGTTATATGGGGGGACAGAGCCCCTCCGAGCAGTACTTC. Its translation: CASSYMGGQSPSEQYF.

V usage is TRBV14 and J usage is TRBJ1-6, with D possibly being TRBD1 (6 bases). This CDR3 comprises 14 residues. Trimming took 6 bases from V and 8 from J, leaving 14 bases between them. Germline assignment: CDR1 SGHDN and CDR2 FVKESK. The CDR3 here is CASSPAQGYSPLHF. The DNA for the CDR3 is TGTGCCAGCAGTCCCGCACAGGGATATTCACCCCTCCACTTT.

V and J are TRBV12-3 or TRBV12-4 and TRBJ1-5, with D uncertain. The CDR3 contains 13 residues. The ends were cut back, 0 bases at V and 11 bases at J, with 11 bases in the middle. The CDR3 loop reads CASSLARDRAQHF. The CDR3 DNA sequence: TGTGCCAGCAGTTTAGCGCGTGACCGGGCCCAGCATTTT.

The CDR3 region has the DNA TGTGCCAGCAGCCCTCAGGGTAGGGGCACCGGGGAGCTGTTTTTT. It translates to CASSPQGRGTGELFF. The chain carries TRBV4-2 and TRBJ2-2; the D gene is possibly TRBD1 (5 bases). Per germline, CDR1 LGHNA and CDR2 YNFKEQ. The CDR3 is 15 amino acids. Between the trimmed V and J ends, which lost 4 bases and 4 bases, there was a span of 13 bases.